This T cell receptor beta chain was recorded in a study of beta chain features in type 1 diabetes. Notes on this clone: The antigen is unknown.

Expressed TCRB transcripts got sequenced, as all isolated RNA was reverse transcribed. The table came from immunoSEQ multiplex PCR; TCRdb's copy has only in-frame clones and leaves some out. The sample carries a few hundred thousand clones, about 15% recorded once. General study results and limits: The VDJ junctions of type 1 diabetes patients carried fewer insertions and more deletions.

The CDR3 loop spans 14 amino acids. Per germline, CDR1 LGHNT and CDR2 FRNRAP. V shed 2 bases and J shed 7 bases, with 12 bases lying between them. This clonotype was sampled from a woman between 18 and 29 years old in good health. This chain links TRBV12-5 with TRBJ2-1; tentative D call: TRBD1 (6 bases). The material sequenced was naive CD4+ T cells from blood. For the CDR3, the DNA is TGTGCTAGTGGTTTGTTACCACAGGGAAATGAGCAGTTCTTC. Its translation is CASGLLPQGNEQFF.